These T cell receptor beta chains were read from a single sample in a study of shared clonotypes between healthy human individuals. TCRdb's copy holds only in-frame clones and misses some; the assay was immunoSEQ multiplex PCR. This sample yields approximately 2.5 million clones, of which 90% to 95% are seen a single time; around 0.37% belongs to the top ten. Sequenced sample: naive CD4+ T cells from PBMCs. The source of these receptors is a man between 18 and 29 years old in good health. Some clones in this sample may be carry-over from other donors' samples. CDR3s include the opening cysteine and the closing phenylalanine or tryptophan. Not every row has a clone size; where given, it reads once, few, many or a size class.

v_gene: TRBV5-1; len: 15; abundance: NA; CDR3aa: CASSRGQGYTGELFF
v_gene: TRBV27; len: 17; abundance: NA; CDR3aa: CASSLKPTRVGTDTQYF
v_gene: TRBV5-6; len: 14; abundance: once; CDR3aa: CASSPGLDLYGYTF
v_gene: TRBV15; len: 15; abundance: NA; CDR3aa: CATSMLGTGINEQFF
v_gene: TRBV4-3; len: 15; abundance: NA; CDR3aa: CASSPEGPVGETQYF
v_gene: TRBV13; len: 15; abundance: NA; CDR3aa: CASSLRSQGSYEQYF
v_gene: TRBV11-1; len: 19; abundance: NA; CDR3aa: CASSFRRLAGVAHTDTQYF
v_gene: TRBV5-5; len: 14; abundance: NA; CDR3aa: CASSLGGSNYGYTF
v_gene: TRBV7-2; len: 15; abundance: NA; CDR3aa: CASSPFQGKFYEQYF
v_gene: TRBV27; len: 19; abundance: NA; CDR3aa: CASSLKGLIGWAARDTQYF
v_gene: TRBV7-8; len: 15; abundance: NA; CDR3aa: CASTLTLQGGNVLTF
v_gene: TRBV5-4; len: 15; abundance: NA; CDR3aa: CASSPRPVPNTEAFF
v_gene: TRBV28; len: 14; abundance: NA; CDR3aa: CASSNDRVPQPQHF
v_gene: TRBV6-6; len: 13; abundance: NA; CDR3aa: CASKRDLAYEQYF
v_gene: TRBV5-1; len: 14; abundance: NA; CDR3aa: CASSLRTVNTEAFF
v_gene: TRBV30; len: 13; abundance: NA; CDR3aa: CAWKPEWDSPLHF
v_gene: TRBV5-4; len: 14; abundance: once; CDR3aa: CASSPGPDQETQYF
v_gene: TRBV5-4; len: 15; abundance: NA; CDR3aa: CASSLSGHESYEQYF
v_gene: TRBV9; len: 15; abundance: once; CDR3aa: CASSAVLAITDTQYF
v_gene: TRBV19; len: 15; abundance: NA; CDR3aa: CASRTAASGMNEQFF
v_gene: TRBV4-1; len: 14; abundance: NA; CDR3aa: CASSQIFSTDTQYF
v_gene: TRBV20-1; len: 10; abundance: NA; CDR3aa: CSARAETQYF
v_gene: TRBV2; len: 16; abundance: NA; CDR3aa: CASSLLGRSSYNEQFF
v_gene: TRBV6-5; len: 14; abundance: NA; CDR3aa: CASSYMLGSFGYTF
v_gene: TRBV27; len: 15; abundance: NA; CDR3aa: CASSPQTGRGTEAFF
v_gene: TRBV15; len: 14; abundance: NA; CDR3aa: CATSRGGADYGYTF
v_gene: TRBV7-9; len: 14; abundance: NA; CDR3aa: CASVRAGVSNEQFF
v_gene: TRBV29-1; len: 14; abundance: NA; CDR3aa: CSARLAGVSREQYF
v_gene: TRBV2; len: 11; abundance: NA; CDR3aa: CASTADAGYTF
v_gene: TRBV7-9; len: 13; abundance: NA; CDR3aa: CASSLGQFYEQYF
v_gene: TRBV7-8; len: 15; abundance: NA; CDR3aa: CASSPGGQRGRTQYF
v_gene: TRBV6-6; len: 14; abundance: NA; CDR3aa: CASSPASSYNEQFF
v_gene: TRBV18; len: 16; abundance: NA; CDR3aa: CASSLVSGQSINEQFF
v_gene: TRBV10-1; len: 14; abundance: NA; CDR3aa: CASSRAGVDQPQHF
v_gene: TRBV5-4; len: 14; abundance: NA; CDR3aa: CASSYEGNLGPQHF
v_gene: TRBV27; len: 16; abundance: NA; CDR3aa: CASSLSYSGRTYEQYF
v_gene: TRBV18; len: 14; abundance: NA; CDR3aa: CASSPSPGTDTQYF
v_gene: TRBV6-8; len: 15; abundance: NA; CDR3aa: CASSYKPRINTEAFF
v_gene: TRBV18; len: 17; abundance: NA; CDR3aa: CASSPPGGGRSNQPQHF
v_gene: TRBV11-2; len: 16; abundance: once; CDR3aa: CASSLDRPSGTYTQYF
v_gene: TRBV27; len: 14; abundance: NA; CDR3aa: CASSFLSPSYEQYF
v_gene: TRBV5-1; len: 13; abundance: NA; CDR3aa: CASSTSNQETQYF
v_gene: TRBV10-3; len: 13; abundance: NA; CDR3aa: CASRQGWNTEAFF
v_gene: TRBV9; len: 16; abundance: NA; CDR3aa: CASSDGTSGRVGIQYF
v_gene: TRBV2; len: 12; abundance: NA; CDR3aa: CASTWGANVLTF
v_gene: TRBV28; len: 11; abundance: NA; CDR3aa: CASRRQGEAFF
v_gene: TRBV25-1; len: 14; abundance: NA; CDR3aa: CASSEYRLGNEQFF
v_gene: TRBV19; len: 14; abundance: NA; CDR3aa: CASSILDRPGSTFF
v_gene: TRBV18; len: 12; abundance: NA; CDR3aa: CASSAPGLEAFF
v_gene: TRBV5-1; len: 15; abundance: once; CDR3aa: CASSRRRGTNEKLFF
v_gene: TRBV7-2; len: 15; abundance: NA; CDR3aa: CASSLGSGLGQPQHF
v_gene: TRBV5-1; len: 13; abundance: NA; CDR3aa: CASSTGTNSPLHF
v_gene: TRBV5-1; len: 15; abundance: NA; CDR3aa: CASSLYAGGVGEQYF